Below, 9 T cell receptor beta chains from the same sample are listed, as sequenced in a study of tumor-infiltrating lymphocytes in primary liver carcinoma. Researchers generated TCR beta cDNA from 500 ng of total RNA, relying on a constant-region primer. Libraries for TCR beta were built through three nested multiplex PCR rounds, which together made up a slightly modified ARM-PCR procedure. For approximately 11 cycles apiece, the opening two PCR rounds ran with TRBV1-TRBV30 forward primers and a C-beta reverse primer. TCRdb passed the multiplex PCR reads through MiXCR, listing each CDR3 protein once. Counted here are roughly 190,000 distinct CDR3 sequences, about 85% occurring once; the ten biggest clones make up 15% to 20%. DNA and RNA were both co-extracted from approximately 20-30 mg of bulk tissue that had not been sorted. The sample comprised tumor tissue from primary liver carcinoma. The receptors were sampled from a man aged 40-49 years with primary liver carcinoma and hepatitis B virus infection.

This clonotype showed up just a few times. This likely comes from a read error, as the CDR3 has no conserved phenylalanine or tryptophan at its end. Because the CDR3's place on the DNA is in doubt, the DNA is left out and the CDR3 is given as listed by TCRdb. This chain uses TRBV10-1 with TRBJ2-2; the table calls TRBD2, which could not be checked here. Germline CDR1 and CDR2: WNHNN and SYGVQD (reference sequence). Inclusive of both ends, the CDR3 amounts to 15 amino acids. The CDR3 region is CASREDASGAGELFS.

Concerning this clonotype itself: An end of the junction does not agree with germline; a read error may underlie this. V is TRBV11-1 and J is TRBJ2-7; TRBD1 is a possible D gene (5 bases). Germline CDR1 SGHAT, CDR2 FQDESV (reference sequence). The CDR3 extends over 13 amino acids. Here the CDR3 DNA reads TGTGCCAGCAAGGGGATGCGATCCTACAAGCAGTACTTC. It translates to CASKGMRSYKQYF.

Concerning this clonotype itself: Relative to the germline gene, one junction end is altered; a read error may explain this. J is TRBJ2-5 and V is TRBV4-2; 8 positions match TRBD2. Germline V gives CDR1 LGHNA, CDR2 YNFKEQ. This CDR3 has 19 residues. The CDR3 loop is CASSPNWTSLAAFGETHYF. The CDR3, as DNA: TGTGCCAGCAGCCCCAATTGGACTAGCCTAGCGGCATTTGGAGAGACCCATTACTTC.

This clonotype was observed a single time. At one end, the junction sequence differs from germline, possibly due to a read error. The chain couples TRBV4-2 to TRBJ2-7, with a weak D call TRBD1 (5 bases). The germline V gene encodes CDR1 LGHNA and CDR2 YNFKEQ. This CDR3 spans 14 amino acids. CDR3 protein: CASSQDRPGNDQYF. CDR3 bases: TGTGCCAGCAGCCAAGACCGGCCAGGGAACGATCAGTACTTC.

Points on this clonotype: No conserved phenylalanine or tryptophan is present at the end of the CDR3, so a read error is the likely explanation. The rearrangement joins TRBV4-2 to TRBJ2-7, with D perhaps given as TRBD1 or TRBD2 (5 bases each). Trimming removed 4 bases at V and 2 bases at J, with 21 bases between. The CDR3 is made up of 17 amino acids. CDR1 and CDR2 from the germline V gene are LGHNA and YNFKEQ. The CDR3 spells CASSRNWVGDSPYEQYY. CDR3 DNA: TGTGCCAGCAGCCGGAACTGGGTGGGAGACAGCCCCTACGAGCAGTACTAC.

To note about this clonotype: At one end, the junction sequence differs from germline, possibly due to a read error. V is TRBV12-3 or TRBV12-4 and J is TRBJ2-7, with no clear D. This CDR3 has 12 residues. The CDR3 loop reads CASSPQEHERYF. In DNA, the CDR3 is TGTGCCAGCAGTCCTCAGGAACACGAGCGGTACTTC.

This clonotype was counted once. A much more abundant neighbour one base away suggests this may be a read error. V and J are TRBV28 and TRBJ1-5, with unresolved D. The germline gives CDR1 MDHEN, CDR2 SYDVKM. With 7 bases removed from V and 2 bases from J, the gap between germline ends came to 12 bases. This CDR3 contains 14 residues. The CDR3 reads CASNMWIGNQPQHF. In DNA, the CDR3 is TGTGCCAGCAATATGTGGATTGGCAATCAGCCCCAGCATTTT. Together with reference TRBV28 and TRBJ1-5, the CDR3 gives the full variable domain: DVKVTQSSRYLVKRTGEKVFLECVQDMDHENMFWYRQDPGLGLRLIYFSYDVKMKEKGDIPEGYSVSREKKERFSLILESASTNQTSMYLCASNMWIGNQPQHFGDGTRLSIL.

About this clonotype itself: The junction departs from germline at one end; a sequencing error may be responsible. The genes are TRBV28 and TRBJ2-7, with D perhaps TRBD1 (6 bases). This CDR3 has 14 amino acids. The germline CDR1 and CDR2 sequences are MDHEN and SYDVKM. The CDR3 nucleotides read TGTGTCAGCACTCCTCGACAGGAGTACTACGAGCAGTACTTC. It is translated as CVSTPRQEYYEQYF.

Notes on this clonotype: The CDR3 ends on some other residue instead of the conserved phenylalanine or tryptophan, so this is likely a read error. The DNA is left out, because the CDR3 cannot be placed on it with certainty; the CDR3 is given as TCRdb lists it. The rearrangement joins TRBV28 to TRBJ2-3; the table's TRBD2 call for D was not verified on the DNA. Germline V gene sequence: CDR1 MDHEN, CDR2 SYDVKM. From its first to its last residue, the CDR3 has 17 amino acids. This chain's CDR3 is CASNLSGTSGRAESSYL.